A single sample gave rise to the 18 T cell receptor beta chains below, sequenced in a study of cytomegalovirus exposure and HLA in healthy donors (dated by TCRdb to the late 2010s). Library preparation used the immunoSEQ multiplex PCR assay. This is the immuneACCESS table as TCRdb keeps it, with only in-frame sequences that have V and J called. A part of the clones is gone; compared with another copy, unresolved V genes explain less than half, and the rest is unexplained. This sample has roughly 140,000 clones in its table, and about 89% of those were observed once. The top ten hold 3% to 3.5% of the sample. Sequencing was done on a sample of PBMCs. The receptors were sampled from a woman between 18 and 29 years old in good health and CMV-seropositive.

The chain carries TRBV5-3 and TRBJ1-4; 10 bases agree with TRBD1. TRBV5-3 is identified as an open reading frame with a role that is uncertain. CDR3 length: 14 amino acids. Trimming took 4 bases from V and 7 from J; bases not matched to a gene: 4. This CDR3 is CARSPGQGSEKLFF. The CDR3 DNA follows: TGTGCCAGAAGCCCGGGACAGGGGTCTGAAAAACTGTTTTTT.

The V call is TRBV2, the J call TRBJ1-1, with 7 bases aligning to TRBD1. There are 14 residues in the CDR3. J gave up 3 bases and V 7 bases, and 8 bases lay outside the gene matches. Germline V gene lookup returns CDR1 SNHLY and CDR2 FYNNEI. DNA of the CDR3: TGTGCCAGCAATTACAGGGGTCAGGACACTGAAGCTTTCTTT. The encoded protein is CASNYRGQDTEAFF.

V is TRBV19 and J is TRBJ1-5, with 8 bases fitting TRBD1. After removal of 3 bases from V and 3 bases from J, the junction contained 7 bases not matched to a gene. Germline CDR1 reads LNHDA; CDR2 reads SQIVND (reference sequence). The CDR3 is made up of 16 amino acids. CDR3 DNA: TGTGCCAGTAGTATGGGACGGACAGGGCTCAATCAGCCCCAGCATTTT. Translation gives CASSMGRTGLNQPQHF.

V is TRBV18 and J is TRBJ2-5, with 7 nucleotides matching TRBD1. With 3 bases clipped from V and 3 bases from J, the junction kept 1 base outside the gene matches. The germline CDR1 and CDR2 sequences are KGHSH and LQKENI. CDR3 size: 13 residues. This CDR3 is CASSPTGKETQYF. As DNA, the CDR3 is TGTGCCAGCTCACCGACAGGGAAAGAGACCCAGTACTTC.

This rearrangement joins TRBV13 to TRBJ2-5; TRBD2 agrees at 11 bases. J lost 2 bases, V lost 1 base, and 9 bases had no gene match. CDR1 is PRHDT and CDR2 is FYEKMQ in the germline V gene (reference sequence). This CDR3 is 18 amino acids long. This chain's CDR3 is CASSLATSGETTQETQYF. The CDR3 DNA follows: TGTGCCAGCAGCTTAGCGACTAGCGGGGAAACTACTCAAGAGACCCAGTACTTC.

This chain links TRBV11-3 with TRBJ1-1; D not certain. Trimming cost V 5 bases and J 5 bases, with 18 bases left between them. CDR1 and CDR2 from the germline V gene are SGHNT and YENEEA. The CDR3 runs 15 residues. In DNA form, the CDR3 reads TGTGCCAGCAGCCCCACGTCCCAGCGGAGGACTGAAGCTTTCTTT. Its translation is CASSPTSQRRTEAFF.

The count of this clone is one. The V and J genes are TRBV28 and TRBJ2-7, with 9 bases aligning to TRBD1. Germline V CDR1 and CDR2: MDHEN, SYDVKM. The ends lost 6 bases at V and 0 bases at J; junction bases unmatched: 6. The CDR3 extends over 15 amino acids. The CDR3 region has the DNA TGTGCCAGCAGCCCCGGGACAGGGCTCTCCTACGAGCAGTACTTC. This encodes CASSPGTGLSYEQYF.

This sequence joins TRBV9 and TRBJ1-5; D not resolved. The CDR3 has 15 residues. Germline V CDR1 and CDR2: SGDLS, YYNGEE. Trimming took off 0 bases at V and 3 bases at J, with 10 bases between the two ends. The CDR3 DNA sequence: TGTGCCAGCAGCGTAGAAGGAGAATTCAATCAGCCCCAGCATTTT. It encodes CASSVEGEFNQPQHF.

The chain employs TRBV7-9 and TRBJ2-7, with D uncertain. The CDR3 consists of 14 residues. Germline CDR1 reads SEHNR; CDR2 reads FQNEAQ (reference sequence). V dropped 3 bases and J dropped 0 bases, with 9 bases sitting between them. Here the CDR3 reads CASSFDRSSYEQYF. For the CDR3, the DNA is TGTGCCAGCAGCTTTGATAGAAGCTCCTACGAGCAGTACTTC.

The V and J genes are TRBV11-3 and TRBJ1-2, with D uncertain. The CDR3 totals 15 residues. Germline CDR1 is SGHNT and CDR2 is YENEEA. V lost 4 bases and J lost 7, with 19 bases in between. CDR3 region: CASSSSPGVMSGYTF. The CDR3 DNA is TGTGCCAGCAGCTCCTCCCCGGGTGTAATGAGTGGCTACACCTTC.

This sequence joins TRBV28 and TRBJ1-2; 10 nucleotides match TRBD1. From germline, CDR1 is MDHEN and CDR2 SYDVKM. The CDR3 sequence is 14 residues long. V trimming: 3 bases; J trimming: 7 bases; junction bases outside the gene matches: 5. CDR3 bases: TGTGCCAGCAGTTTTGTGACAGGGGGCTTTGGCTACACCTTC. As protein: CASSFVTGGFGYTF.

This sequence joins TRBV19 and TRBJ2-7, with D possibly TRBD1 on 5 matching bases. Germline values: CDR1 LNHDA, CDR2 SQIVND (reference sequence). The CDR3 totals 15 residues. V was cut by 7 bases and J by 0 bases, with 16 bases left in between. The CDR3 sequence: CASKSLATDSYEQYF. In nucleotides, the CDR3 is TGTGCCAGTAAATCTCTGGCGACAGACTCCTACGAGCAGTACTTC.

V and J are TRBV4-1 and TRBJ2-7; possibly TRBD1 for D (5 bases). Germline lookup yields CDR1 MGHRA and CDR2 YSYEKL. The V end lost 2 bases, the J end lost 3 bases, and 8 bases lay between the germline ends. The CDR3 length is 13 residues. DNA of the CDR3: TGCGCCAGCAGCCAACCTAGGGGCTACGAGCAGTACTTC. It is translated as CASSQPRGYEQYF.

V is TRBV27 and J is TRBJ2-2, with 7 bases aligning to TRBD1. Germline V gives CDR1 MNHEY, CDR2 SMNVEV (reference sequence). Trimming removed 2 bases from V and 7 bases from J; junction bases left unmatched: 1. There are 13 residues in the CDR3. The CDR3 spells CASSLAGGGELFF. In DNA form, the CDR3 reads TGTGCCAGCAGTTTAGCAGGGGGCGGGGAGCTGTTTTTT.

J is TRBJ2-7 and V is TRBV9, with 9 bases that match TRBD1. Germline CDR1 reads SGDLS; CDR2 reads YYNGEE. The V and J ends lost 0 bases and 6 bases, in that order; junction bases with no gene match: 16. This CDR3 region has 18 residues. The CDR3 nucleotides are TGTGCCAGCAGCGTAGGGTTCAGTGTGGGACAGGGAGTTGGCGAGCAGTACTTC. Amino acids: CASSVGFSVGQGVGEQYF.

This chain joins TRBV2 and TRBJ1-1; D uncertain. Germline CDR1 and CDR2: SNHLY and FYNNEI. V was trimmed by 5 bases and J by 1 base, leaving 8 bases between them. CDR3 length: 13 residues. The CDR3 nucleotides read TGTGCCAGCAGTCGGTATCAGAACACTGAAGCTTTCTTT. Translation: CASSRYQNTEAFF.

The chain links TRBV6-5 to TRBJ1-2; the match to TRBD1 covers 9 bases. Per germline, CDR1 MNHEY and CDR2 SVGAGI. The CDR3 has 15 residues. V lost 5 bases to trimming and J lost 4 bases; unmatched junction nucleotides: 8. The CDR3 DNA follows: TGTGCCAGCAGTCGACCGGGACAGGGATCCTATGGCTACACCTTC. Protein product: CASSRPGQGSYGYTF.

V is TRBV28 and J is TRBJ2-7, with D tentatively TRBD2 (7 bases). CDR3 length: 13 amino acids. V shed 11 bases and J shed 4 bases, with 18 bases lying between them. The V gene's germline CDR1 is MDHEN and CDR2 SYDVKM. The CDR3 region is CASLRGGPYEQYF. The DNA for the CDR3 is TGTGCCTCACTGAGGGGGGGGCCTTACGAGCAGTACTTC.